This T cell receptor (beta chain) was obtained from a study of blood T cell repertoires in COVID-19. Study background: Samples representing acute and convalescent COVID-19 were sourced from the United States, Italy and Spain. Sources were T cells, B-cell-depleted T cells, or PBMCs; the material itself was cDNA or gDNA.

This CDR3 contains 14 residues. V was cut by 5 bases and J by 4 bases, with 14 bases left in between. Germline V lookup: CDR1 MDHEN, CDR2 SYDVKM. In the original processing: Researchers report that nucleated cell counts were estimated from reference gene primer amplification. Assay used: immunoSEQ multiplex PCR; TCRdb lists only in-frame clones, some missing. For V, J and clone size, that table is used; D and trimming come from the DNA. This sample has about 310,000 clones, with roughly 91% found just once. The sample comprised peripheral blood. The chain links TRBV28 to TRBJ1-1, with D maybe TRBD1 (5 bases). The clonotype originates from a man in his fifties or sixties with active or convalescent COVID-19. This CDR3 reads CASSIRGAVTEAFF. The CDR3 region has the DNA TGTGCCAGCAGTATAAGGGGCGCGGTCACTGAAGCTTTCTTT.